The T cell receptor (beta chain) described here comes from a study of blood T cell repertoires in COVID-19. Background on the study: There were acute and convalescent COVID-19 samples, and they came from the United States, Italy and Spain. T cells, B-cell-depleted T cells, or PBMCs provided the cDNA or gDNA that served as material.

The method was immunoSEQ multiplex PCR; TCRdb's version includes in-frame clones alone and lacks a portion of them. This table holds some 87,000 clones, around 88% found once. Looked up from germline, CDR1 is SQVTM and CDR2 is ANQGSEA. The CDR3 contains 14 residues. V lost 4 bases to trimming and J lost 6 bases; unmatched junction nucleotides: 4. The sample consisted of peripheral blood. V gene TRBV29-1 combines with J gene TRBJ2-1, with 12 bases that match TRBD1. This clonotype was obtained from a man older than 75 with active or convalescent COVID-19. The CDR3 coding sequence is TGCAGCGTTGTGGAGGGACAGGGGGCCAATGAGCAGTTCTTC. Amino acids: CSVVEGQGANEQFF.